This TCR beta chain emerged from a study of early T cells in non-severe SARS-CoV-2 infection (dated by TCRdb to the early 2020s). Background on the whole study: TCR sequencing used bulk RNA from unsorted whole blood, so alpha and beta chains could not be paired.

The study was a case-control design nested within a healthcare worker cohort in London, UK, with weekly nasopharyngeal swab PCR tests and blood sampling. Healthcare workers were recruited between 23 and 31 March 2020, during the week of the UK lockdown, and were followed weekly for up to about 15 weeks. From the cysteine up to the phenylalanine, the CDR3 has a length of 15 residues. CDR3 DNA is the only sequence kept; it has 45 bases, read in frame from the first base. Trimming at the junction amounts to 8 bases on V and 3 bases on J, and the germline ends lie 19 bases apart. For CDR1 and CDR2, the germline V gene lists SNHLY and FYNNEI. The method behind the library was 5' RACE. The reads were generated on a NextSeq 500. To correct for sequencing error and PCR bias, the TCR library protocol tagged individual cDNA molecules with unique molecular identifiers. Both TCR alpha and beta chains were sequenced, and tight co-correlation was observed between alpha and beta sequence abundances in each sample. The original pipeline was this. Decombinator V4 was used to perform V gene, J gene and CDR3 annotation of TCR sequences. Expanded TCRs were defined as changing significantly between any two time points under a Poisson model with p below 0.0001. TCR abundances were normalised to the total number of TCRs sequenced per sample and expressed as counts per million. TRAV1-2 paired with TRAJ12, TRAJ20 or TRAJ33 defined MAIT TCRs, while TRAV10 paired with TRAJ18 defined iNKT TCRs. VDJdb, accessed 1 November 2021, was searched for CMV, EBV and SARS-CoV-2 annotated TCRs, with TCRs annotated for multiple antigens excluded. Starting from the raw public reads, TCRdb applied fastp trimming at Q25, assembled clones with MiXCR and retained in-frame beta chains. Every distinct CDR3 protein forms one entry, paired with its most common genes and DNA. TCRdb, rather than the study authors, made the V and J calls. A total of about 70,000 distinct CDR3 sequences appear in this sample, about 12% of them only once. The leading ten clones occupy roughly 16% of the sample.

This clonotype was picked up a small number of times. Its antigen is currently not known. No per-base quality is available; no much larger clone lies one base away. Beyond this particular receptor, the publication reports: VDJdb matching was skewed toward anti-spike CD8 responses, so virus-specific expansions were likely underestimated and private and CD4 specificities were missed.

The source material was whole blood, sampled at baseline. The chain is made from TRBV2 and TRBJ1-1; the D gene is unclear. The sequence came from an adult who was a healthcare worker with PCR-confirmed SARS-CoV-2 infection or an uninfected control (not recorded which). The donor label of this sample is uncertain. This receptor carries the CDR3 CASVPPFEADTEAFF. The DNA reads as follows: TGTGCCAGCGTCCCCCCTTTCGAGGCGGACACTGAAGCTTTCTTT.